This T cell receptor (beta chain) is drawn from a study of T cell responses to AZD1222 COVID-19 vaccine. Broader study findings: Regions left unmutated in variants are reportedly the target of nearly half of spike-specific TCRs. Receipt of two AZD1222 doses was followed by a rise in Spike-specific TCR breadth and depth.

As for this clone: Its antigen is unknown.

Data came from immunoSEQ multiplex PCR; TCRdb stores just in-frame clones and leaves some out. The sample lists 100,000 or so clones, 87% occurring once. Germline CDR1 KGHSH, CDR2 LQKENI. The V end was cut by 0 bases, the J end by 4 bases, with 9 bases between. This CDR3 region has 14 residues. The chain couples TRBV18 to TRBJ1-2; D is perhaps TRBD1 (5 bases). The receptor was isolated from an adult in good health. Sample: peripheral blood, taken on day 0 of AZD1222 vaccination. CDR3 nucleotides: TGTGCCAGCTCACCACCAACGGGGCCCTATGGCTACACCTTC. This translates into CASSPPTGPYGYTF.